Reported below is one TCR beta chain. The data derive from a study of blood T cell repertoires in COVID-19. The wider study: PBMCs, B-cell-depleted T cells, or T cells provided the cDNA or gDNA that made up the material.

In germline, CDR1 is SGHDT, CDR2 YYEEEE. V was clipped by 1 base and J by 2 bases, with 9 bases between them. This CDR3 has 14 amino acids. Measured with immunoSEQ multiplex PCR; TCRdb has only the in-frame clones, and not every one. There are roughly 260,000 clones in the sample; approximately 86% occur only once, and around 9.5% lies in the top ten. Material for sequencing was peripheral blood. The clonotype originates from a man aged 40-55 years who had recovered from COVID-19. The gene calls are TRBV5-6 and TRBJ2-5, with D maybe TRBD1 (6 bases). The CDR3 protein is CASSLTGIQETQYF. CDR3 bases: TGTGCCAGCAGCTTGACAGGGATTCAAGAGACCCAGTACTTC.